The 7 T cell receptor beta chains reported below all come from one sample, sequenced in a study of cytomegalovirus exposure and HLA in healthy donors. The PCR was carried out with 60 Vbeta primers and 13 Jbeta primers. Libraries were prepared by immunoSEQ multiplex PCR; TCRdb keeps only in-frame clonotypes and omits some of them. The profile shows 100,000 to 120,000 clones, 70% to 75% of them singletons. Sequenced: PBMCs. Every receptor here comes from a man in his forties in good health and CMV-seronegative.

The genes are TRBV7-8 and TRBJ2-7, with D perhaps matching TRBD1 (5 bases). CDR3 length: 14 residues. CDR1 and CDR2 from the germline V gene are SGHVS and FQNEAQ. V gave up 2 bases and J gave up 4 bases, with 12 bases separating them. The CDR3 loop is CASSLIGAGYEQYF. CDR3 nucleotides: TGTGCCAGCAGCTTAATTGGGGCCGGGTACGAGCAGTACTTC.

This clone came up a few times. The chain links TRBV21-1 to TRBJ1-1. TRBV21-1 is described as a pseudogene. There are 13 residues in the CDR3. In DNA, the CDR3 is TGTGCCAGCAGCCGGACTGTGAACACTGAAGCTTTCTTT. As protein: CASSRTVNTEAFF.

The chain has TRBV7-9 and TRBJ2-1; 8 bases fit TRBD2. In germline, CDR1 is SEHNR, CDR2 FQNEAQ (reference sequence). CDR3 length: 16 residues. Germline trimming cut 7 bases from V and 5 bases from J; bases unmatched to any gene: 13. CDR3 sequence reads: CASTSTRAGVNNEQFF. The CDR3 coding sequence is TGTGCCAGCACCTCTACGCGAGCGGGAGTTAACAATGAGCAGTTCTTC. Drawing the rest from reference TRBV7-9 and TRBJ2-1, the complete variable domain is DTGVSQNPRHKITKRGQNVTFRCDPISEHNRLYWYRQTLGQGPEFLTYFQNEAQLEKSRLLSDRFSAERPKGSFSTLEIQRTEQGDSAMYLCASTSTRAGVNNEQFFGPGTRLTVL.

The chain employs TRBV28 and TRBJ1-2; D is uncertain. There are 12 residues in the CDR3. The V gene lost 5 bases and the J gene lost 8 bases, with 12 bases spanning the gap. Germline V gives CDR1 MDHEN, CDR2 SYDVKM. The CDR3 nucleotides read TGTGCCAGCAGTCTAGCGACTAAGGGCTACACCTTC. It codes for CASSLATKGYTF.

The rearrangement uses TRBV27 and TRBJ2-3; 11 nucleotides match TRBD2. CDR1 and CDR2 (germline): MNHEY, SMNVEV (reference sequence). The CDR3 length is 15 residues. J gave up 0 bases and V 6 bases, and 2 bases lay outside the gene matches. The CDR3 reads CASSRTSGSTDTQYF. The CDR3, as DNA: TGTGCCAGCAGCCGGACTAGCGGGAGCACAGATACGCAGTATTTT.

V is TRBV27 and J is TRBJ2-5, with D perhaps matching TRBD2 (5 bases). V was shortened by 4 bases and J by 10 bases, with 16 bases between the two germline ends. The CDR3 has 13 residues. In germline, CDR1 is MNHEY, CDR2 SMNVEV (reference sequence). This CDR3 reads CASSSGLDLGQYF. In nucleotides, the CDR3 is TGTGCCAGCAGTTCAGGACTGGATTTAGGCCAGTACTTC.

This sequence joins TRBV15 and TRBJ2-7; the D gene is possibly TRBD2 (5 bases). Germline CDR1 is LNHNV and CDR2 is YYDKDF (reference sequence). The CDR3 sequence is 18 residues long. The V end was cut by 0 bases, the J end by 2 bases, with 20 bases between. In DNA form, the CDR3 reads TGTGCCACCAGCAGAGATCTCCCCCAGGTCGGAGGAGCCTACGAGCAGTACTTC. Translated, it gives CATSRDLPQVGGAYEQYF.